This passage covers 2 T cell receptor beta chains from one sample sequenced in a study of Graves' ophthalmopathy and Graves' hyperthyroidism. As the template, RNA transcripts were used to amplify TCR beta CDR3 regions. First-round RT-PCR used HTBI primers; second-round multiplex PCR followed. In TCRdb, the multiplex PCR reads were re-called with MiXCR into one record per CDR3 protein. The sample has around 1.1 million distinct CDR3 sequences; about two fifths are singletons. Material for sequencing was peripheral blood or thyroid tissue (not recorded which). The receptors shown here come from an adult man with Graves' hyperthyroidism.

In its sample, this clonotype was seen many times. V usage is TRBV12-3 or TRBV12-4 and J usage is TRBJ1-4, with D uncertain. V was clipped by 6 bases and J by 14 bases, with 22 bases between them. This CDR3 is built from 14 residues. CDR3 coding DNA: TGTGCCAGCAGGAATGACCGGATACCAGAAAGGCTGTTTTTT. It specifies CASRNDRIPERLFF.

The chain joins TRBV13 to TRBJ1-5; tentative D call: TRBD1 (5 bases). The V and J ends lost 5 bases and 2 bases respectively, with 13 bases between them. The germline V gene has CDR1 PRHDT and CDR2 FYEKMQ (reference sequence). The CDR3 covers 15 residues. The CDR3 DNA reads as TGTGCCAGCAGCCGCAGGGTCGGTGGCAATCAGCCCCAGCATTTT. It yields the protein CASSRRVGGNQPQHF.